The T cell receptor (beta chain) under discussion was sequenced for a study of cytomegalovirus exposure and HLA in healthy donors. Study-wide findings and caveats: Overall, approximately 150 TCR beta chains were annotated as cytomegalovirus-associated. An apparent linkage of common viral pathogens to several of the most significant clusters emerged in a later analysis. Later examination showed HLA-associated TCR beta chains had greater clonal expansion than equally common others.

PCR employed 60 Vbeta and 13 Jbeta primers. Here immunoSEQ multiplex PCR was the method, and the copy in TCRdb shows in-frame clones only, minus some. The sample lists some 150,000 clones, approximately 74% seen once, with under 2.5% in the top ten. Details on this clone: The antigen remains unidentified.

The CDR3 has 11 amino acids. The V gene lost 8 bases and the J gene lost 4 bases, with 9 bases spanning the gap. Per the germline V gene, CDR1 is MNHNY and CDR2 is SVGAGI (reference sequence). The sample was PBMCs. The genes are TRBV6-6 and TRBJ2-7, with D possibly matching TRBD2 (7 bases). The receptor comes from a man aged 25-40 years in good health and CMV-seronegative. DNA for the CDR3: TGTGCCAGCGGGGGGGCTTACGAGCAGTACTTC. It is translated as CASGGAYEQYF.